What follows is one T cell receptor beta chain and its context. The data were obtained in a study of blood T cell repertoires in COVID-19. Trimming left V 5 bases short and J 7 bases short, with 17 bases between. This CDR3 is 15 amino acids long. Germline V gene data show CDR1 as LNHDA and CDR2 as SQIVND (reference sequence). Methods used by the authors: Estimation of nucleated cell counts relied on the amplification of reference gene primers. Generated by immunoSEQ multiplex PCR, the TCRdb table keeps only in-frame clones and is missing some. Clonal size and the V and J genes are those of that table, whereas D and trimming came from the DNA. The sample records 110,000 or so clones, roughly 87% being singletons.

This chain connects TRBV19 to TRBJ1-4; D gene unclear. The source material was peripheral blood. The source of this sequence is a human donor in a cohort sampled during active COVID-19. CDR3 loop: CASSGLLGSGEKLFF. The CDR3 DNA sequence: TGTGCCAGTAGTGGACTACTGGGGTCGGGTGAAAAACTGTTTTTT.